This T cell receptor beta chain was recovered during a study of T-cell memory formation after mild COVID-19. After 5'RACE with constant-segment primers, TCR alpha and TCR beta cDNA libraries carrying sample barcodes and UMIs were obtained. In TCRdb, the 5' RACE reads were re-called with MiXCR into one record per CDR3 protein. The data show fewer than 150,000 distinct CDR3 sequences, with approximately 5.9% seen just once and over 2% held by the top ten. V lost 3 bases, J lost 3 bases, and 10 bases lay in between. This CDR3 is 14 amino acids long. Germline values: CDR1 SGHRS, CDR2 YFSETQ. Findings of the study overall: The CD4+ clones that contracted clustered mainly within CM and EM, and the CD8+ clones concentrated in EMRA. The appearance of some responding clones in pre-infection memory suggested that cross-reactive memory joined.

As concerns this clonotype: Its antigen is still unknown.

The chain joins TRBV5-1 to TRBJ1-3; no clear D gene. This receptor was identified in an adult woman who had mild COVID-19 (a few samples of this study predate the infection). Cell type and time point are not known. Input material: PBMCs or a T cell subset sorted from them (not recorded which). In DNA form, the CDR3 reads TGCGCCAGCAGCTCCCAGGACTATGGAAACACCATATATTTT. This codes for CASSSQDYGNTIYF.